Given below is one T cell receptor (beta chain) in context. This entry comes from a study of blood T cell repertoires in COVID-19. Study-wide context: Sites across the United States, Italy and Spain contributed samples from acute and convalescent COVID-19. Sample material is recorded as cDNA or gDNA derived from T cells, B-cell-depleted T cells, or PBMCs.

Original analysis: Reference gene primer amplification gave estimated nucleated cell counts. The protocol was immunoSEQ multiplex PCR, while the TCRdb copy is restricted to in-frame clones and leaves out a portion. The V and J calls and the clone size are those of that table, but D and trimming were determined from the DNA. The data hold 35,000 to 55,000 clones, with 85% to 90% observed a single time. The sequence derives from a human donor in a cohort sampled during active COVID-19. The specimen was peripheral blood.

The CDR3: CSASWTPNSPLHF. The CDR3 coding sequence is TGCAGTGCCAGTTGGACACCAAATTCACCCCTCCACTTT. The rearrangement joins TRBV20-1 to TRBJ1-6, with D perhaps matching TRBD1 (5 bases). The V gene lost 6 bases and the J gene lost 7 bases, with 13 bases spanning the gap. The CDR3 loop spans 13 amino acids. Germline assignment: CDR1 DFQATT and CDR2 SNEGSKA (reference sequence).